This T cell receptor beta chain was recorded in a study of identical twins. Findings of the study overall: Fewer insertions marked abundant cord blood beta clonotypes; young adult naive trended weakly, memory not at all.

All of the donors were Caucasians in good health. Each CDR3 protein is one row after TCRdb ran MiXCR on the 5' RACE reads. The table has 1.5 million to 2 million distinct CDR3 sequences, less than 40% seen once; the top ten hold around 0.25%. Comments on this clonotype: Antigen unknown.

The sequenced sample was cord blood. The TCR sequence derives from a newborn girl in good health.

In DNA form, the CDR3 reads TGCAGTGCTAGAGTTAATAGCGTCCAAGAGACCCAGTACTTC. This translates into CSARVNSVQETQYF. The V gene is TRBV20-1, the J gene TRBJ2-4, with D perhaps matching TRBD2 (5 bases). The J call is doubtful: the DNA matches TRBJ2-5 better. Germline values: CDR1 DFQATT, CDR2 SNEGSKA (reference sequence). The CDR3 is 14 residues long.